This T cell receptor beta chain was sequenced in a study of control samples from healthy donors and cancer patients. Clones were read by immunoSEQ multiplex PCR, and TCRdb kept only the in-frame ones, dropping some. The repertoire holds 140,000 or so clones, with 85% to 95% as singletons. The CDR3 runs to 16 residues. J was trimmed by 0 bases and V by 6 bases; bases with no gene match: 7. CDR1 is MNHEY, CDR2 SVGEGT, per germline. The receptor was derived from a man aged 55 to 70 with colorectal cancer. The sample was PBMCs. V usage is TRBV6-2 or TRBV6-3 and J usage is TRBJ2-1; 8 bases fit TRBD1. CDR3 bases: TGTGCCAGCAGCCCCAACAGGGGGAGCTCCTACAATGAGCAGTTCTTC. The encoded protein is CASSPNRGSSYNEQFF.